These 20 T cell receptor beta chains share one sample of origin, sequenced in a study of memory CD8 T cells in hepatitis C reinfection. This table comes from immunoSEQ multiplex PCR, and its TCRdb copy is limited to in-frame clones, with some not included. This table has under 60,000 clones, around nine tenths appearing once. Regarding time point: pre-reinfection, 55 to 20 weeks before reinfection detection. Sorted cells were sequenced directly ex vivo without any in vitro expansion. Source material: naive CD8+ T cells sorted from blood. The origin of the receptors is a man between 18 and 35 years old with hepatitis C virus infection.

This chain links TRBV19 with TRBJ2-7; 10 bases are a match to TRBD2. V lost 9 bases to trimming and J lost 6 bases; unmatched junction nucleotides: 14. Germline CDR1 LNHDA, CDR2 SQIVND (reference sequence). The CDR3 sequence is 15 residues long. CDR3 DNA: TGTGCCAGCACATTTTCTAGCGGGAGTTTGGCCGAGCAGTACTTC. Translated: CASTFSSGSLAEQYF.

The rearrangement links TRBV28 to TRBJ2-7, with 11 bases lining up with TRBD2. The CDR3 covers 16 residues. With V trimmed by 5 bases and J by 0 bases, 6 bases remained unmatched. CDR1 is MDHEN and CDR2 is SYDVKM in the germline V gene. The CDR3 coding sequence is TGTGCCAGCAGTGCGGGGCTAGCGGGGGGCTCCTACGAGCAGTACTTC. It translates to CASSAGLAGGSYEQYF.

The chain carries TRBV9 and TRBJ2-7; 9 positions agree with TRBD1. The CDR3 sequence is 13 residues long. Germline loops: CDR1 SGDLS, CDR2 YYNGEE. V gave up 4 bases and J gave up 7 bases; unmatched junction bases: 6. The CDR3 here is CASSPGTGMEQYF. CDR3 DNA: TGTGCCAGCAGCCCTGGGACAGGGATGGAGCAGTACTTC.

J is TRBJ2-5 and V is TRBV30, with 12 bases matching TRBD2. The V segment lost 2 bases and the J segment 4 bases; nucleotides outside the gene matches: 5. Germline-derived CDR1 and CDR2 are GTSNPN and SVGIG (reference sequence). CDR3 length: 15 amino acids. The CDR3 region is CAWSLAGGPGETQYF. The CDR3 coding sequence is TGTGCCTGGAGTCTAGCGGGGGGGCCCGGAGAGACCCAGTACTTC.

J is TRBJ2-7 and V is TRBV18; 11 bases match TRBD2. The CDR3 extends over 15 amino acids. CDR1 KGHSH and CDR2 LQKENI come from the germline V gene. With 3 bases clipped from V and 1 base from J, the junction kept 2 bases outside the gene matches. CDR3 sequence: CASSPTSGSSYEQYF. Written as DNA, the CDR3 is TGTGCCAGCTCACCTACTAGCGGGAGTTCCTACGAGCAGTACTTC. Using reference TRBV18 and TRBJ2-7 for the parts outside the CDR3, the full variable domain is NAGVMQNPRHLVRRRGQEARLRCSPMKGHSHVYWYRQLPEEGLKFMVYLQKENIIDESGMPKERFSAEFPKEGPSILRIQQVVRGDSAAYFCASSPTSGSSYEQYFGPGTRLTVT.

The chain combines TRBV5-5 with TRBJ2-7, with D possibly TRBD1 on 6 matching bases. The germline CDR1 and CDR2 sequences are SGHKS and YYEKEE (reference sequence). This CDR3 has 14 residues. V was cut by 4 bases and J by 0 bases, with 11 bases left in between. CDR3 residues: CASSPLQGSYEQYF. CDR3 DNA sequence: TGTGCCAGCAGCCCCCTACAGGGCTCCTACGAGCAGTACTTC.

CDR3 amino acids: CASSDPWTGMAEQYF. The CDR3 nucleotides are TGTGCCAGCAGCGACCCCTGGACAGGGATGGCCGAGCAGTACTTC. This chain joins TRBV5-6 and TRBJ2-7; 8 positions match TRBD1. Germline V CDR1 and CDR2: SGHDT, YYEEEE. V lost 4 bases, J lost 6 bases, and 12 bases stayed unmatched. CDR3 length equals 15 residues. Supplemented by reference TRBV5-6 and TRBJ2-7, the full variable domain reads DAGVTQSPTHLIKTRGQQVTLRCSPKSGHDTVSWYQQALGQGPQFIFQYYEEEERQRGNFPDRFSGHQFPNYSSELNVNALLLGDSALYLCASSDPWTGMAEQYFGPGTRLTVT.

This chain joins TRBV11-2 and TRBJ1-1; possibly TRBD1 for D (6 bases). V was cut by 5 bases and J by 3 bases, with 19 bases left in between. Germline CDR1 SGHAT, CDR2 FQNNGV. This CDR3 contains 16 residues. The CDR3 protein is CASSPFSGEGDTEAFF. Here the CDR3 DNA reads TGTGCCAGCAGCCCCTTTTCAGGGGAGGGAGACACTGAAGCTTTCTTT.

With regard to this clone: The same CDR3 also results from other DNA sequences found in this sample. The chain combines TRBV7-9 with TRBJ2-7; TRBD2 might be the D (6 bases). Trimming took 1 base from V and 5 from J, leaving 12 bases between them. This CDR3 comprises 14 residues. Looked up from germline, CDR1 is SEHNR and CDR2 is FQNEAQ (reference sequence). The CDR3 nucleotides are TGTGCCAGCAGCTTAGACGGGGGTATCAACGAGCAGTACTTC. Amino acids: CASSLDGGINEQYF.

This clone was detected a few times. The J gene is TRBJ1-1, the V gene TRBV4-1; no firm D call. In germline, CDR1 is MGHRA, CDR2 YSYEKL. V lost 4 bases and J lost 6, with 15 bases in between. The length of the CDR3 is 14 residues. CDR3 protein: CASSPTPGAAEAFF. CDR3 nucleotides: TGCGCCAGCAGCCCGACCCCTGGAGCAGCTGAAGCTTTCTTT.

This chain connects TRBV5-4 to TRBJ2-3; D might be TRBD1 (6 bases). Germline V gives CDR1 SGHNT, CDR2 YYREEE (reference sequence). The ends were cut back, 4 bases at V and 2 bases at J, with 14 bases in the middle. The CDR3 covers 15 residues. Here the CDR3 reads CASSRPQGPTDTQYF. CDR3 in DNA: TGTGCCAGCAGCAGACCACAGGGCCCCACAGATACGCAGTATTTT.

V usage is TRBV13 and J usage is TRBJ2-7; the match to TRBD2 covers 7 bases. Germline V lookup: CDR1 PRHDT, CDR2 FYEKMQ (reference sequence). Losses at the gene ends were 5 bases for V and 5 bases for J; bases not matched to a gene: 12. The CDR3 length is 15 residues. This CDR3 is CASSIVRLAGHEQYV. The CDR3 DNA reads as TGTGCCAGCAGCATCGTCCGACTAGCCGGCCACGAGCAGTACGTC.

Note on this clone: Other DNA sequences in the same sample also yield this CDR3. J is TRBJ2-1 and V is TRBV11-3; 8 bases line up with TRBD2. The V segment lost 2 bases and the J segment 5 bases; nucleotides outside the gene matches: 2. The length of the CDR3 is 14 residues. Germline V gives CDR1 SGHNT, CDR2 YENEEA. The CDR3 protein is CASSLLAGNNEQFF. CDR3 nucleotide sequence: TGTGCCAGCAGCTTACTAGCGGGTAACAATGAGCAGTTCTTC.

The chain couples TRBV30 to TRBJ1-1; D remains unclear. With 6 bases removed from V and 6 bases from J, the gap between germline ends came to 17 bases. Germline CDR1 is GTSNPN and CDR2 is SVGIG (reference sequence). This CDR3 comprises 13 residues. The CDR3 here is CACTGASPAEAFF. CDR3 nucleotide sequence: TGTGCCTGTACGGGTGCTTCCCCAGCTGAAGCTTTCTTT.

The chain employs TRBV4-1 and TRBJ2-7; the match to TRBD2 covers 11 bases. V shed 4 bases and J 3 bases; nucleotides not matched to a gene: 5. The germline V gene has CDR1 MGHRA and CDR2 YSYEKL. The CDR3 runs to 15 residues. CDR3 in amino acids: CASSLGTSGFYEQYF. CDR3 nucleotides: TGCGCCAGCAGCCTAGGGACTAGCGGATTCTACGAGCAGTACTTC.

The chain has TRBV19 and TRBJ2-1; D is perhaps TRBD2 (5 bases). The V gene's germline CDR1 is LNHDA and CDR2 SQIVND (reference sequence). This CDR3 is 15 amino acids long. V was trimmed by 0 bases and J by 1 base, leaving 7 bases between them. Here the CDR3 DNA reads TGTGCCAGTAGTATAGACCTAGCTTCCTACAATGAGCAGTTCTTC. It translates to CASSIDLASYNEQFF.

CDR3 protein: CASSALGGGLETQYF. The CDR3, as DNA: TGTGCCAGCAGTGCCCTAGGGGGAGGGTTAGAGACCCAGTACTTC. The chain is built from TRBV6-5 and TRBJ2-5; the D gene is possibly TRBD2 (7 bases). The CDR3 consists of 15 residues. Per the germline V gene, CDR1 is MNHEY and CDR2 is SVGAGI. The ends were cut back, 5 bases at V and 4 bases at J, with 17 bases in the middle.

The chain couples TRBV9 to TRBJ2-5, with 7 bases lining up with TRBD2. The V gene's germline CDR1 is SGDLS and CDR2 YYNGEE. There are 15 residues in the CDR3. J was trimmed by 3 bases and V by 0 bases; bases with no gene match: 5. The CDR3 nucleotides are TGTGCCAGCAGCGTAGATGGGAGGGGAGAAGAGACCCAGTACTTC. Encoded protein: CASSVDGRGEETQYF.

The CDR3 here is CASRSGTGPYEQYV. DNA for the CDR3: TGTGCCAGCAGATCCGGGACAGGGCCCTACGAGCAGTACGTC. The chain combines TRBV10-3 with TRBJ2-7, with 9 bases matching TRBD1. Trimming removed 10 bases from V and 2 bases from J; junction bases left unmatched: 9. The CDR3 covers 14 residues. Germline lookup yields CDR1 ENHRY and CDR2 SYGVKD.

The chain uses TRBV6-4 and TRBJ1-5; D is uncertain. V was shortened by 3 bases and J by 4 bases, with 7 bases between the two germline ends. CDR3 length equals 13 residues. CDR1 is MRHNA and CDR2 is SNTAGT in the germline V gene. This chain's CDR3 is CASSEAGNQPQHF. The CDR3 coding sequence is TGTGCCAGCAGTGAGGCGGGGAATCAGCCCCAGCATTTT.